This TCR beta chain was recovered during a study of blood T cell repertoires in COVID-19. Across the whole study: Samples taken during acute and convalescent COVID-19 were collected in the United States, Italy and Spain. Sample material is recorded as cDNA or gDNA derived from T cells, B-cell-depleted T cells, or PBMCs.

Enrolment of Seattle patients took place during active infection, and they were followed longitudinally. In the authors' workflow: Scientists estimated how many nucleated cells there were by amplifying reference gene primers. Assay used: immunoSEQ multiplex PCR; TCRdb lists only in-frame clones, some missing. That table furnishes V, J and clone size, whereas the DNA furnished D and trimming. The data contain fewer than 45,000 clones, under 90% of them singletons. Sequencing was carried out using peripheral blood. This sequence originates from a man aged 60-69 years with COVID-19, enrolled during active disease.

CDR3 DNA sequence: TGTGCCAGCAGTTTTCTATCAGGGTGGGGCAATCAGCCCCAGCATTTT. As protein: CASSFLSGWGNQPQHF. The V and J genes are TRBV6-2 or TRBV6-3 and TRBJ1-5; perhaps TRBD1 as D (5 bases). There are 16 residues in the CDR3. V lost 4 bases, J lost 2 bases, and 15 bases lay in between. CDR1 MNHEY and CDR2 SVGEGT come from the germline V gene.